These 6 T cell receptor beta chains were all obtained from the same sample, sequenced in a study of T cell changes during pregnancy in multiple sclerosis. Libraries were prepared by immunoSEQ multiplex PCR; TCRdb keeps only in-frame clonotypes and omits some of them. Here the sample spans tens of thousands of clones, about 94% being singletons. Material: CD4+ T cells from peripheral blood mononuclear cells, obtained after pregnancy. The receptors were gathered from a female donor with multiple sclerosis, enrolled in a pregnancy study.

The chain has TRBV5-1 and TRBJ2-5; 7 nucleotides line up with TRBD1. Trimming at V came to 7 bases and at J to 1 base, leaving 10 bases not matched to a gene. The CDR3 has 15 residues. Per the germline V gene, CDR1 is SGHRS and CDR2 is YFSETQ. The CDR3 spells CASAGSGGIQETQYF. CDR3 bases: TGCGCCAGCGCCGGGTCAGGGGGAATCCAAGAGACCCAGTACTTC.

The chain couples TRBV9 to TRBJ1-4; TRBD1 matches at 10 bases. CDR3 length: 14 residues. Germline V gives CDR1 SGDLS, CDR2 YYNGEE. V shed 4 bases, J shed 7 bases, and the junction held 4 bases outside the gene matches. The CDR3 reads CASSFGQGGEKLFF. For the CDR3, the DNA is TGTGCCAGCAGCTTCGGACAGGGGGGTGAAAAACTGTTTTTT.

The chain carries TRBV19 and TRBJ2-2; TRBD2 is a possible D gene (6 bases). The CDR3 contains 15 residues. V shed 5 bases and J shed 7 bases, with 17 bases lying between them. Germline V gene sequence: CDR1 LNHDA, CDR2 SQIVND (reference sequence). The CDR3 region is CASSGRRGQIGELFF. DNA of the CDR3: TGTGCCAGTAGTGGCCGGAGGGGCCAGATCGGGGAGCTGTTTTTT.

The chain uses TRBV2 and TRBJ1-5, with 7 bases that match TRBD1. CDR1 is SNHLY, CDR2 FYNNEI, per germline. The CDR3 length is 14 residues. V lost 6 bases to trimming and J lost 6 bases; unmatched junction nucleotides: 8. The DNA for the CDR3 is TGTGCCAGCAGCGAAAAAGGGGGCACTCAGCCCCAGCATTTT. This codes for CASSEKGGTQPQHF.

The chain carries TRBV5-4 and TRBJ2-2; possible D gene TRBD2, 6 bases. The CDR3 consists of 16 residues. The V end was cut by 6 bases, the J end by 5 bases, with 20 bases between. Germline V lookup: CDR1 SGHNT, CDR2 YYREEE (reference sequence). The chain's CDR3 is CASTRRGIRQTGELFF. CDR3 sequence (DNA): TGTGCCAGCACCCGGAGGGGAATTCGGCAGACCGGGGAGCTGTTTTTT.

V gene TRBV21-1 combines with J gene TRBJ1-2; TRBD1, the table's D call, was not compared with the DNA. TRBV21-1 is a pseudogene locus. CDR3 length: 12 amino acids. CDR3 region: CASSDRAGGYTF. DNA of the CDR3: TGTGCCAGCAGCGACAGGGCGGGTGGCTACACCTTC.